The following is a T cell receptor beta chain sequence with its context. No antigen is known for it. The data stem from a study of cytomegalovirus exposure and HLA in healthy donors. Study context: Caucasian-associated ancestry cluster membership applied to around 80% of 398 genotyped donors.

Germline V gene sequence: CDR1 SGHTA, CDR2 FQGNSA. The CDR3 is 13 residues long. The trim removed 6 bases at V and 5 bases at J, leaving 6 bases unmatched. Primers for the PCR totalled 60 Vbeta and 13 Jbeta. The protocol was immunoSEQ multiplex PCR, while the TCRdb copy is restricted to in-frame clones and leaves out a portion. This sample's clone table lists 80,000 to 95,000 clones. The study's findings and limits: TCR beta sequences numbering 15,000 to 20,000 were associated with HLA alleles at 0.05 false discovery rate in a later analysis. One variant, a missense change in DCLRE1C, was linked in a later analysis to TCR beta V- and J-gene trimming.

The clonotype comes from a man aged 45-60 years in good health and CMV-seropositive. The chain combines TRBV7-2 with TRBJ1-1; 7 nucleotides align to TRBD1. Specimen: PBMCs. Here the CDR3 DNA reads TGTGCCAGCAGACCCGTGGGACAGACTGAAGCTTTCTTT. Translating it yields CASRPVGQTEAFF.